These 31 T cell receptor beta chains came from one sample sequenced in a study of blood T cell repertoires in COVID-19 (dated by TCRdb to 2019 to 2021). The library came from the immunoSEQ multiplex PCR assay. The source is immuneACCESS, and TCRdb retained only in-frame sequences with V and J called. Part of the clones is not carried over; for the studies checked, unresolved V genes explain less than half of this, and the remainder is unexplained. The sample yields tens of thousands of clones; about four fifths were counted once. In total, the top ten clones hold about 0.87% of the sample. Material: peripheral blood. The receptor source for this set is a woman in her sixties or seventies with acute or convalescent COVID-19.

In DNA, the CDR3 is TGTGCCAGCAGCCCGGGGGAGCGCTCACCCCTCCACTTT. Its protein is CASSPGERSPLHF. The V call is TRBV7-8, the J call TRBJ1-6; tentative D call: TRBD1 (5 bases). With 5 bases removed from V and 10 bases from J, the gap between germline ends came to 12 bases. The CDR3 covers 13 residues. CDR1 is SGHVS and CDR2 is FQNEAQ in the germline V gene.

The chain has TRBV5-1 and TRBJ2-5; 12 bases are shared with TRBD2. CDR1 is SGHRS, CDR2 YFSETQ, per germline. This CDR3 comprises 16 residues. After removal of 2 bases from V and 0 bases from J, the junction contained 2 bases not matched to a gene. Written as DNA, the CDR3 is TGCGCCAGCAGCTTACTAGCGGGGGGTGACCAAGAGACCCAGTACTTC. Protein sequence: CASSLLAGGDQETQYF.

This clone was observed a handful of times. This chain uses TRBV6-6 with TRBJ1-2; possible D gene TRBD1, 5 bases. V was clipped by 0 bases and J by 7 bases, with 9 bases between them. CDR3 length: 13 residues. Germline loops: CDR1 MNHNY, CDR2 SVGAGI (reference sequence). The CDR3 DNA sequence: TGTGCCAGCAGTTACTCCCCCGGGGGTGGCTACACCTTC. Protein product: CASSYSPGGGYTF.

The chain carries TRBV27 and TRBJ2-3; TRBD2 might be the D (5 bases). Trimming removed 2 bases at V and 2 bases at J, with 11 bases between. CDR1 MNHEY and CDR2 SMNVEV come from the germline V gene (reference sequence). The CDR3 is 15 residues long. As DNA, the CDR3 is TGTGCCAGCAGTTTACTTACTAGTAACACAGATACGCAGTATTTT. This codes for CASSLLTSNTDTQYF.

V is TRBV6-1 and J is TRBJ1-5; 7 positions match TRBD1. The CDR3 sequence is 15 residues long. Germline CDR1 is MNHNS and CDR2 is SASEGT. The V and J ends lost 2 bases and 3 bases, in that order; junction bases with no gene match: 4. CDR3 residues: CASSEMGQLNQPQHF. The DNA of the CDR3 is TGTGCCAGCAGTGAAATGGGACAGCTCAATCAGCCCCAGCATTTT.

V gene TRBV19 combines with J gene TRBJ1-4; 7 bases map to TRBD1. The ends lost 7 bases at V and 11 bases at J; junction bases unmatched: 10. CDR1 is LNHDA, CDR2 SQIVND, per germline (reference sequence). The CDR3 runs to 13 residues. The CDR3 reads CASKKDRYNKLFF. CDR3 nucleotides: TGTGCCAGTAAGAAGGACAGGTACAACAAACTGTTTTTT. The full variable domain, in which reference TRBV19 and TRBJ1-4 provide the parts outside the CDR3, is DGGITQSPKYLFRKEGQNVTLSCEQNLNHDAMYWYRQDPGQGLRLIYYSQIVNDFQKGDIAEGYSVSREKKESFPLTVTSAQKNPTAFYLCASKKDRYNKLFFGSGTQLSVL.

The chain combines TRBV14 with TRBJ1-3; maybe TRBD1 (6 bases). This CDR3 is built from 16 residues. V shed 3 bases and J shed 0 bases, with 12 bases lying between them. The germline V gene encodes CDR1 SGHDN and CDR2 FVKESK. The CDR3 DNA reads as TGTGCCAGCAGCCACCAGACAGGCAACTCTGGAAACACCATATATTTT. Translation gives CASSHQTGNSGNTIYF.

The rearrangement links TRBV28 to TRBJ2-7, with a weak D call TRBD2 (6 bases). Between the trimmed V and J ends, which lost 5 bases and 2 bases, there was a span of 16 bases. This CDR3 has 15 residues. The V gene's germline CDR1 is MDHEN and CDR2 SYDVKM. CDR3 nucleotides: TGTGCCAGCAGTGACACCGGGACTGTGCCCTACGAGCAGTACTTC. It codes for CASSDTGTVPYEQYF. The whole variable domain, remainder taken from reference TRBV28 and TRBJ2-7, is DVKVTQSSRYLVKRTGEKVFLECVQDMDHENMFWYRQDPGLGLRLIYFSYDVKMKEKGDIPEGYSVSREKKERFSLILESASTNQTSMYLCASSDTGTVPYEQYFGPGTRLTVT.

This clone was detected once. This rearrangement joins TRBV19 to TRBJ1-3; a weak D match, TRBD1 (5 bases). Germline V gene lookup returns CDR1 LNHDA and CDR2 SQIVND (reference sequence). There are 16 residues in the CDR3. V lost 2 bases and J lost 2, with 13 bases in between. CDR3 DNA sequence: TGTGCCAGTAGTATACAGGGTTGGTTGGCTGGAAACACCATATATTTT. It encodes CASSIQGWLAGNTIYF. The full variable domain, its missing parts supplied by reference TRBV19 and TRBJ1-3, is DGGITQSPKYLFRKEGQNVTLSCEQNLNHDAMYWYRQDPGQGLRLIYYSQIVNDFQKGDIAEGYSVSREKKESFPLTVTSAQKNPTAFYLCASSIQGWLAGNTIYFGEGSWLTVV.

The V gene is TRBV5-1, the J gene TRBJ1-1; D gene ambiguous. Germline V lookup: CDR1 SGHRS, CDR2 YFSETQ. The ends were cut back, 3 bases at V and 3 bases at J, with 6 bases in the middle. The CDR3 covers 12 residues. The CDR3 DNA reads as TGCGCCAGCAGCTCGCGGGACACTGAAGCTTTCTTT. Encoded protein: CASSSRDTEAFF.

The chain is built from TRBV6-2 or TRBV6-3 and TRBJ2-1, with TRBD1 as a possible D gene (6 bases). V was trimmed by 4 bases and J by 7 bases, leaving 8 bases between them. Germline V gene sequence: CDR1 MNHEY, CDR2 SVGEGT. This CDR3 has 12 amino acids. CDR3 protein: CASSLQGNEQFF. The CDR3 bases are TGTGCCAGCAGTTTACAGGGAAATGAGCAGTTCTTC.

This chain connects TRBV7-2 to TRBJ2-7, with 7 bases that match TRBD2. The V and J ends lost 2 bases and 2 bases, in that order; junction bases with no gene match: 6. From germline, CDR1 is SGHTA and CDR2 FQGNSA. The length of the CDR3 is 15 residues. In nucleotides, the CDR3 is TGTGCCAGCAGCTTAAACGGGGGGAAAGCCTACGAGCAGTACTTC. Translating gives CASSLNGGKAYEQYF.

The CDR3 bases are TGCGCCAGCAGCCAAGCTCCAGGGATCACTGAAGCTTTCTTT. It translates to CASSQAPGITEAFF. The J gene is TRBJ1-1, the V gene TRBV4-1; D might be TRBD1 (5 bases). Deletions cut 1 base from V and 4 bases from J, with 10 bases between. The CDR3 is made up of 14 amino acids. Germline V gene data show CDR1 as MGHRA and CDR2 as YSYEKL.

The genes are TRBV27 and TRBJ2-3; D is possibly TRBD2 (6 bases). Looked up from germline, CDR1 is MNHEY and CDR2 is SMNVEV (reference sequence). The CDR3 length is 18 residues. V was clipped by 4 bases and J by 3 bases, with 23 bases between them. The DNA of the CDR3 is TGTGCCAGCAGTTCGACGGGCATCATGGGACTGAGAACAGATACGCAGTATTTT. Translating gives CASSSTGIMGLRTDTQYF.

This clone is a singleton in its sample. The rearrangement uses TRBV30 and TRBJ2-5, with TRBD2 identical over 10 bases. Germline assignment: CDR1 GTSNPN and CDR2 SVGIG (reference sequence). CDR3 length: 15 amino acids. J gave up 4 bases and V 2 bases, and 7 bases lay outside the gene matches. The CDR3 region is CAWSPLAGAGETQYF. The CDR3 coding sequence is TGTGCCTGGAGTCCCCTAGCGGGAGCGGGAGAGACCCAGTACTTC.

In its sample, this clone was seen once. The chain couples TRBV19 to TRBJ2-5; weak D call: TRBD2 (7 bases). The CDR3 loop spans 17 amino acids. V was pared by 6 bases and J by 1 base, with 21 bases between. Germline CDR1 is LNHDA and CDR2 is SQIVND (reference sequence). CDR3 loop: CASSRLGIRGAQETQYF. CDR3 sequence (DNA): TGTGCCAGTAGCCGTCTCGGAATTCGGGGGGCCCAAGAGACCCAGTACTTC.

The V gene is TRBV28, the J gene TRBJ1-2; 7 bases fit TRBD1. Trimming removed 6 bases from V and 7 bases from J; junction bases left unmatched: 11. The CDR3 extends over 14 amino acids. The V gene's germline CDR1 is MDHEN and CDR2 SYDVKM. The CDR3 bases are TGTGCCAGCAGCCCCCCGGAGGGGGCAAGTGGCTACACCTTC. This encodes CASSPPEGASGYTF.

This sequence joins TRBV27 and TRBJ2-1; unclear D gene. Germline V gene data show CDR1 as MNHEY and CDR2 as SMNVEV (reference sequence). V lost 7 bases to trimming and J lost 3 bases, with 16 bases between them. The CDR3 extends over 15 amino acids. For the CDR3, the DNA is TGTGCCAGCACCCCTCTCGGTGGTAACTACAATGAGCAGTTCTTC. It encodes CASTPLGGNYNEQFF.

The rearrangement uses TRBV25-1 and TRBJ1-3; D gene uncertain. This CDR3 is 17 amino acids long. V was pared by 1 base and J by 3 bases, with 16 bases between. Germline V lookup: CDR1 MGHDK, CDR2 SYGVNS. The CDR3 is CASSEFQYRGGGNTIYF. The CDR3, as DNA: TGTGCCAGCAGTGAATTTCAGTACCGGGGAGGTGGAAACACCATATATTTT.

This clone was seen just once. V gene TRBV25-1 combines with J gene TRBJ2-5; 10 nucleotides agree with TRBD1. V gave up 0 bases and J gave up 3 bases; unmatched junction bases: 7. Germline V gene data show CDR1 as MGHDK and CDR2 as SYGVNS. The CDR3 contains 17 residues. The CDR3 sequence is CASSEYLSGQGEETQYF. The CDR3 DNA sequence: TGTGCCAGCAGTGAATACTTATCAGGACAGGGGGAAGAGACCCAGTACTTC. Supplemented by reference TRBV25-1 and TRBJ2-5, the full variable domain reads EADIYQTPRYLVIGTGKKITLECSQTMGHDKMYWYQQDPGMELHLIHYSYGVNSTEKGDLSSESTVSRIRTEHFPLTLESARPSHTSQYLCASSEYLSGQGEETQYFGPGTRLLVL.

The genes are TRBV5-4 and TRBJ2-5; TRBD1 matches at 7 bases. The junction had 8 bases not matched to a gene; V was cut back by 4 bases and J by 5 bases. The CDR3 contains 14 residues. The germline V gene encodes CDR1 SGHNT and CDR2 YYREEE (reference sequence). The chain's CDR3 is CASSLQGVGETQYF. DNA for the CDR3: TGTGCCAGCAGCCTCCAGGGGGTTGGGGAGACCCAGTACTTC.

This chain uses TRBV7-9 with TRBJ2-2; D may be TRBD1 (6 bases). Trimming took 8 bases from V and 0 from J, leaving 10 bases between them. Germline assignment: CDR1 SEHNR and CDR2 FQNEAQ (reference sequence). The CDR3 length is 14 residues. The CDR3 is CASDRSTNTGELFF. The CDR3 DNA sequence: TGTGCCAGCGACAGGAGCACGAACACCGGGGAGCTGTTTTTT.

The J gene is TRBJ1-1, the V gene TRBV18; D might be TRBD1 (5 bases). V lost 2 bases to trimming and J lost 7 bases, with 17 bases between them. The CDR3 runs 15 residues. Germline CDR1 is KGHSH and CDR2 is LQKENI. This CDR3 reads CASSPTGGDRGEAFF. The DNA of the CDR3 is TGTGCCAGCTCACCAACCGGAGGGGACCGGGGTGAAGCTTTCTTT.

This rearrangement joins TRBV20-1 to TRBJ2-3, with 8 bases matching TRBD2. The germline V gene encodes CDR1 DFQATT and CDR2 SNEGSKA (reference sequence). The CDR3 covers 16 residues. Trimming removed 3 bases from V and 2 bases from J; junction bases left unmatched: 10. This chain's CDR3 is CSASGGSGKNTDTQYF. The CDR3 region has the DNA TGCAGTGCTAGTGGGGGTAGCGGGAAGAACACAGATACGCAGTATTTT.

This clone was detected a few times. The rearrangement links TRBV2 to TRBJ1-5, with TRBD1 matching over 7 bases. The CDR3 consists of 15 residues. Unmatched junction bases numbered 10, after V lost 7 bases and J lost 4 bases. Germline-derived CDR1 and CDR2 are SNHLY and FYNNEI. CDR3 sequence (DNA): TGTGCCAGCAAAGGGGGCGGCAGGGGGAATCAGCCCCAGCATTTT. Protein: CASKGGGRGNQPQHF. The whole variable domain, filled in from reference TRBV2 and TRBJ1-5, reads EPEVTQTPSHQVTQMGQEVILRCVPISNHLYFYWYRQILGQKVEFLVSFYNNEISEKSEIFDDQFSVERPDGSNFTLKIRSTKLEDSAMYFCASKGGGRGNQPQHFGDGTRLSIL.

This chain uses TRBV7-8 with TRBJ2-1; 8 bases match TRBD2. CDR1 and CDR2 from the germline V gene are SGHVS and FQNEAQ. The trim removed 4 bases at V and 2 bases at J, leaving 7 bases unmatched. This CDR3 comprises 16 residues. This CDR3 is CASSSTRLAPYNEQFF. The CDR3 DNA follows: TGTGCCAGCAGCTCGACCAGACTAGCGCCCTACAATGAGCAGTTCTTC.

CDR3 sequence reads: CASSRTVQETQYF. The CDR3, as DNA: TGTGCCAGCAGCCGGACAGTCCAAGAGACCCAGTACTTC. The chain combines TRBV28 with TRBJ2-5; a weak D match, TRBD1 (6 bases). This CDR3 contains 13 residues. With 6 bases removed from V and 1 base from J, the gap between germline ends came to 9 bases. Germline loops: CDR1 MDHEN, CDR2 SYDVKM.

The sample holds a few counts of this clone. The DNA of the CDR3 is TGTGCCAGCAGCCAAGATATCTCTAGCGGGGGCTACTACAATGAGCAGTTCTTC. Its protein product is CASSQDISSGGYYNEQFF. The chain uses TRBV3-1 (or the pseudogene TRBV3-2) and TRBJ2-1; TRBD2 agrees at 10 bases. The CDR3 contains 18 residues. Trimming at V came to 0 bases and at J to 3 bases, leaving 8 bases not matched to a gene. In germline, CDR1 is LGHDT, CDR2 YNNKEL (reference sequence).

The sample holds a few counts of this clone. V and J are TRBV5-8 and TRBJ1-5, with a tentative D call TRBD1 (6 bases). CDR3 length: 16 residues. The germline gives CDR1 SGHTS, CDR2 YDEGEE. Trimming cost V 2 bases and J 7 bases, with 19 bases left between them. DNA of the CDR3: TGTGCCAGCAGCTTCGCAGGGCGCTCACAGGGACAGCCCCAGCATTTT. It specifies CASSFAGRSQGQPQHF.

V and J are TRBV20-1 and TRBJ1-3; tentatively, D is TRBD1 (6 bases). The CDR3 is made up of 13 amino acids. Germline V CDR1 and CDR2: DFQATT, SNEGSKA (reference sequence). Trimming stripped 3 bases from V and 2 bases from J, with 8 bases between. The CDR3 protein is CSASTGTGNTIYF. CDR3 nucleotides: TGCAGTGCTAGTACAGGGACTGGAAACACCATATATTTT.

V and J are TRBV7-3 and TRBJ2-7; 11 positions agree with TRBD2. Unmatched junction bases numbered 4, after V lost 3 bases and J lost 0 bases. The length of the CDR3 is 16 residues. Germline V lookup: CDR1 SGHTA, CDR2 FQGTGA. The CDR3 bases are TGTGCCAGCAGCTTTAAGACTAGCGGGGACTCCTACGAGCAGTACTTC. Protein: CASSFKTSGDSYEQYF.